Listed below are T cell receptor beta chains from one sample, sequenced in a study of response to subunit inactivated influenza vaccine. Via MiXCR, TCRdb re-called the RT-PCR reads, giving one row per CDR3 protein. The repertoire includes hundreds of thousands of distinct CDR3 sequences, approximately 15% of them detected once, and 5.5% to 8% sits in the top ten. The sequences come from PBMCs from blood, collected roughly 15 days before vaccination. Receptors were obtained from a man aged 50 or older who received an inactivated influenza vaccine. Both conserved end residues are part of each CDR3. A D gene is named only where the DNA matches it firmly. Clone size is shown for a subset of rows, as once, few, many or a class of expanded clone.

d_gene: -
abundance: once
j_gene: TRBJ2-7
v_gene: TRBV4-3
CDR3aa: CASSQDIGLYYEQYF
CDR3nt: TGCGCCAGCAGCCAAGATATAGGGCTCTACTACGAGCAGTACTTC

d_gene: -
abundance: once
j_gene: TRBJ2-2
v_gene: TRBV10-3
CDR3aa: CAITATPNTGELFF
CDR3nt: TGTGCCATCACAGCGACACCGAACACCGGGGAGCTGTTTTTT

d_gene: -
abundance: few
j_gene: TRBJ2-1
v_gene: TRBV20-1
CDR3aa: CSASPTGIRDNEQFF
CDR3nt: TGCAGTGCTTCACCCACAGGGATTCGGGACAATGAGCAGTTCTTC

d_gene: -
abundance: few
j_gene: TRBJ1-1
v_gene: TRBV29-1
CDR3aa: CSVAQGTQGAFF
CDR3nt: TGCAGCGTCGCACAGGGAACCCAAGGAGCTTTCTTT

d_gene: TRBD1
abundance: -
j_gene: TRBJ2-7
v_gene: TRBV10-3
CDR3aa: CAIRTGTGSYEQYF
CDR3nt: TGTGCCATCAGGACAGGGACAGGGAGCTACGAGCAGTACTTC

d_gene: TRBD1
abundance: few
j_gene: TRBJ2-3
v_gene: TRBV2
CDR3aa: CASRPGTGPDTQYF
CDR3nt: TGTGCCAGCAGACCCGGGACAGGGCCAGATACGCAGTATTTT

d_gene: -
abundance: many
j_gene: TRBJ1-2
v_gene: TRBV5-1
CDR3aa: CASSKDSNYGYTF
CDR3nt: TGCGCCAGCAGCAAAGACAGCAACTATGGCTACACCTTC

d_gene: -
abundance: -
j_gene: TRBJ1-2
v_gene: TRBV20-1
CDR3aa: CSVPQVNYGYTF
CDR3nt: TGCAGTGTTCCACAAGTTAACTATGGCTACACCTTC

d_gene: -
abundance: many
j_gene: TRBJ2-2
v_gene: TRBV12-3/TRBV12-4
CDR3aa: CASMLQGTGELFF
CDR3nt: TGTGCCAGCATGTTGCAGGGAACCGGGGAGCTGTTTTTT

d_gene: TRBD1
abundance: -
j_gene: TRBJ2-5
v_gene: TRBV5-1
CDR3aa: CASRVDRETQYF
CDR3nt: TGCGCCAGCAGAGTGGACAGGGAGACCCAGTACTTC

d_gene: TRBD2
abundance: -
j_gene: TRBJ2-1
v_gene: TRBV5-4
CDR3aa: CAGSLESGGLYNEQFF
CDR3nt: TGTGCCGGCAGCTTGGAGAGCGGGGGCCTCTACAATGAGCAGTTCTTC

d_gene: -
abundance: many
j_gene: TRBJ2-1
v_gene: TRBV24-1
CDR3aa: CATTGVGLGEQFF
CDR3nt: TGTGCCACCACGGGAGTAGGGTTGGGTGAGCAGTTCTTC

d_gene: -
abundance: -
j_gene: TRBJ2-1
v_gene: TRBV7-6
CDR3aa: CASTPVRGAVNEQFF
CDR3nt: TGTGCCAGCACTCCGGTCAGGGGGGCAGTCAATGAGCAGTTCTTC

d_gene: -
abundance: -
j_gene: TRBJ1-1
v_gene: TRBV20-1
CDR3aa: CSAREKDLILMNTEAFF
CDR3nt: TGCAGTGCTAGAGAGAAGGACCTGATCCTCATGAACACTGAAGCTTTCTTT

d_gene: -
abundance: -
j_gene: TRBJ2-5
v_gene: TRBV4-2
CDR3aa: CASSQEGWGWETQYF
CDR3nt: TGTGCCAGCAGCCAAGAAGGGTGGGGCTGGGAGACCCAGTACTTC

d_gene: -
abundance: -
j_gene: TRBJ2-3
v_gene: TRBV3-1
CDR3aa: CASSQGAAVGTDTQYF
CDR3nt: TGTGCCAGCAGCCAAGGGGCAGCGGTCGGCACAGATACGCAGTATTTT

d_gene: TRBD2
abundance: -
j_gene: TRBJ2-1
v_gene: TRBV5-1
CDR3aa: CASSLRTSGPYNEQFF
CDR3nt: TGCGCCAGCAGCCTCCGGACTAGCGGCCCGTACAATGAGCAGTTCTTC

d_gene: TRBD1
abundance: few
j_gene: TRBJ1-3
v_gene: TRBV29-1
CDR3aa: CSVDGTEFGNTIYF
CDR3nt: TGCAGCGTTGATGGGACAGAGTTTGGAAACACCATATATTTT

d_gene: -
abundance: few
j_gene: TRBJ1-4
v_gene: TRBV15
CDR3aa: CATSRDRGGATNEKLFF
CDR3nt: TGTGCCACCAGCAGAGATCGAGGGGGAGCAACTAATGAAAAACTGTTTTTT

d_gene: -
abundance: few
j_gene: TRBJ2-3
v_gene: TRBV5-1
CDR3aa: CASGQTAVTDTQYF
CDR3nt: TGCGCCAGCGGTCAGACGGCTGTCACAGATACGCAGTATTTT

d_gene: -
abundance: few
j_gene: TRBJ1-1
v_gene: TRBV29-1
CDR3aa: CSVLYLRNTEAFF
CDR3nt: TGCAGCGTGCTTTATCTCCGAAACACTGAAGCTTTCTTT

d_gene: -
abundance: few
j_gene: TRBJ2-5
v_gene: TRBV6-5
CDR3aa: CASSHKTGEETQYF
CDR3nt: TGTGCCAGCAGTCACAAAACGGGGGAAGAGACCCAGTACTTC

d_gene: -
abundance: few
j_gene: TRBJ1-1
v_gene: TRBV29-1
CDR3aa: CSAVIIGGLGATEAFF
CDR3nt: TGCAGCGCCGTAATTATTGGGGGGCTGGGTGCCACTGAAGCTTTCTTT

d_gene: TRBD1
abundance: few
j_gene: TRBJ2-5
v_gene: TRBV24-1
CDR3aa: CATSGDRGTETQYF
CDR3nt: TGTGCCACCAGTGGGGACAGGGGGACGGAGACCCAGTACTTC

d_gene: TRBD1
abundance: -
j_gene: TRBJ2-5
v_gene: TRBV29-1
CDR3aa: CSVVGDRHQETQYF
CDR3nt: TGCAGCGTTGTGGGGGACAGACACCAAGAGACCCAGTACTTC

d_gene: TRBD1
abundance: -
j_gene: TRBJ1-1
v_gene: TRBV6-2/TRBV6-3
CDR3aa: CASSWRRTGVSEAFF
CDR3nt: TGTGCCAGCAGTTGGCGTAGGACAGGGGTCTCTGAAGCTTTCTTT

d_gene: -
abundance: -
j_gene: TRBJ2-5
v_gene: TRBV20-1
CDR3aa: CSAFGGQETQYF
CDR3nt: TGCAGTGCCTTTGGCGGCCAAGAGACCCAGTACTTC

d_gene: -
abundance: few
j_gene: TRBJ2-7
v_gene: TRBV6-6
CDR3aa: CASSLGLGEEQYF
CDR3nt: TGTGCCAGCAGTCTCGGACTCGGGGAGGAGCAGTACTTC

d_gene: -
abundance: -
j_gene: TRBJ1-4
v_gene: TRBV10-3
CDR3aa: CAIRPTATDEKLFF
CDR3nt: TGTGCCATCAGACCGACGGCTACAGATGAAAAACTGTTTTTT

d_gene: -
abundance: few
j_gene: TRBJ1-4
v_gene: TRBV28
CDR3aa: CASRSGSNEKLFF
CDR3nt: TGTGCCAGCCGGAGCGGATCTAATGAAAAACTGTTTTTT

d_gene: TRBD2
abundance: -
j_gene: TRBJ2-3
v_gene: TRBV5-1
CDR3aa: CASSLAAAGDAVTQYF
CDR3nt: TGCGCCAGCAGCTTGGCCGCGGCGGGGGACGCAGTTACGCAGTATTTT

d_gene: TRBD2
abundance: many
j_gene: TRBJ2-1
v_gene: TRBV7-9
CDR3aa: CASSLTGGKLDEQFF
CDR3nt: TGTGCCAGCAGCTTAACGGGGGGGAAATTGGATGAGCAGTTCTTC

d_gene: -
abundance: few
j_gene: TRBJ2-1
v_gene: TRBV29-1
CDR3aa: CSGGDFSF
CDR3nt: TGCAGCGGTGGGGACTTTTCCTTC

d_gene: -
abundance: -
j_gene: TRBJ2-1
v_gene: TRBV5-1
CDR3aa: CASSFDVHNEQFF
CDR3nt: TGCGCCAGCAGCTTCGACGTGCACAATGAGCAGTTCTTC

d_gene: -
abundance: few
j_gene: TRBJ2-1
v_gene: TRBV7-9
CDR3aa: CASSSPPGTGKYNEQFF
CDR3nt: TGTGCCAGCAGCTCCCCACCTGGGACTGGCAAGTACAATGAGCAGTTCTTC

d_gene: -
abundance: -
j_gene: TRBJ2-3
v_gene: TRBV20-1
CDR3aa: CSATPAGQTTDTQYF
CDR3nt: TGCAGTGCTACCCCCGCCGGGCAAACTACAGATACGCAGTATTTT

d_gene: -
abundance: many
j_gene: TRBJ2-3
v_gene: TRBV7-8
CDR3aa: CASSSSGSTDTQYF
CDR3nt: TGTGCCAGCAGCTCCTCAGGGAGCACAGATACGCAGTATTTT

d_gene: TRBD2
abundance: -
j_gene: TRBJ2-3
v_gene: TRBV18
CDR3aa: CASQITGTSGGTDTQYF
CDR3nt: TGTGCCAGTCAAATTACCGGGACTAGCGGTGGCACAGATACGCAGTATTTT

d_gene: TRBD2
abundance: few
j_gene: TRBJ2-1
v_gene: TRBV29-1
CDR3aa: CSVGGVAGNNEQFF
CDR3nt: TGCAGCGTTGGGGGGGTAGCGGGGAACAATGAGCAGTTCTTC